A selection of T cell receptor beta chains follows, all from one sample in a study of T cell changes during pregnancy in multiple sclerosis. Clones were sequenced by immunoSEQ multiplex PCR, and TCRdb holds only the in-frame ones, with some missing. The sample records 40,000 to 60,000 clones, around nine tenths being singletons. The sample in question was CD4+ T cells from peripheral blood mononuclear cells, obtained in the third trimester of pregnancy. These receptors originate from a female donor with multiple sclerosis, enrolled in a pregnancy study. CDR3s leave out the opening cysteine and the closing phenylalanine or tryptophan.

>11|TRBV9|TRBJ1-1
ASSVNTRSEAF
>15|TRBV9|TRBJ1-1
ASSVATGQVLNTEAF
>13|TRBV9|TRBJ2-2
ASSSGGSNTGELF
>10|TRBV7-3|TRBJ2-3
ASSEQGETQY
>11|TRBV6-6|TRBJ1-1
ASRTPGDTEAF
>13|TRBV5-4|TRBJ2-3
ASSPQGTSTDTQY
>14|TRBV19|TRBJ2-3
ASSQRPGQGMDTQY
>14|TRBV5-1|TRBJ2-2
ASSGAGTPNTGELF
>12|TRBV9|TRBJ1-6
ASSVAQVNSPLH
>13|TRBV2|TRBJ1-1
ASRAGWTGGTEAF
>12|TRBV2|TRBJ1-3
ASSLDRTGNTIY
>10|TRBV6-1|TRBJ1-5
ASSVINQPQH
>12|TRBV7-6|TRBJ2-7
ASSSGTGSYEQY
>15|TRBV9|TRBJ2-1
ASSGTSGGGLRNEQF
>10|TRBV7-9|TRBJ2-7
ASLVQGKEQY
>10|TRBV19|TRBJ1-2
ASSIAGYGYT
>15|TRBV4-2|TRBJ2-2
ASSQELAGGGTGELF
>15|TRBV19|TRBJ1-3
ASSMNPGQISGNTIY
>11|TRBV5-4|TRBJ2-1
ASSGTGTNEQF
>13|TRBV5-6|TRBJ1-1
ASSFRGQGVTEAF